This T cell receptor beta chain is from a study of CD8 T cells in cerebrospinal fluid in Alzheimer's disease. Whole-study findings and limits: Patients with mild cognitive impairment or Alzheimer's disease had a larger top CSF clone percentage than controls. EBV-specific clones showed no enrichment in Alzheimer's patients and were not the top expanded clones.

Using the 10x single-cell sequencing reads, TCRdb records one entry per CDR3 protein without DNA. The repertoire table contains about 1,500 distinct CDR3 sequences. No participant had an acute infectious disease, and all were physically fit. Germline assignment: CDR1 WNHNN and CDR2 SYGVQD (reference sequence). The CDR3 runs 14 residues. This clonotype is called medium-sized (0.01 to 0.1%) based on its frequency. Antigen: not known. The source is a human donor in good health. This chain joins TRBV10-1 and TRBJ2-1; no DNA is available, so the TRBD1 call from TCRdb remains unchecked. The sample taken for sequencing was cerebrospinal fluid. The CDR3 protein is CASSRDRAEDEQFF.